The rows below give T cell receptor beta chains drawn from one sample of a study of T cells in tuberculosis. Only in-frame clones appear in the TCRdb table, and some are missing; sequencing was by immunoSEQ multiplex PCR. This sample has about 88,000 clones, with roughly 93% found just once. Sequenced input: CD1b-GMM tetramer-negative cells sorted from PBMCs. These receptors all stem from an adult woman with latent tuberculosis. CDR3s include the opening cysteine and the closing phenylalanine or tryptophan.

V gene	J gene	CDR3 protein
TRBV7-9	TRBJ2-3	CASSAETDTQYF
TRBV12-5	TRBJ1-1	CASSQGAGTEAFF
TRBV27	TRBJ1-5	CASSVTGYQPQHF
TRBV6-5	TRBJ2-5	CASSPSRGGGTQYF
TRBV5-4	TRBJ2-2	CASSLIGGDTGELFF
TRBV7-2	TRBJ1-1	CASSLSQFEAFF
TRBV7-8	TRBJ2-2	CASSFRDRAAGELFF
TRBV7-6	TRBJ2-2	CASTPRNHHSANTGELFF
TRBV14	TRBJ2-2	CASSQVRGNTGELFF
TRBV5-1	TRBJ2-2	CASSPRTGDTGELFF
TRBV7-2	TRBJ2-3	CASSLTGGIDTQYF
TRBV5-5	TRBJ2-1	CASSQVGGGTRFPEQFF
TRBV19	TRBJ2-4	CASSPKRDRGPVRKNIQYF
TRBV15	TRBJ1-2	CATSTARTSGTLYGYTF
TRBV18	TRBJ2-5	CASSQRGGETQYF
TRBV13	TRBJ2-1	CASRRGNEQFF
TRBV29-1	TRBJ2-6	CSVEEGGTGANVLTF
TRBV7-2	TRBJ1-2	CASSLLRVGGDGYTF
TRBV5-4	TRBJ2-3	CASSLGPGLAGGTDTQYF
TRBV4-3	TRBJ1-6	CASSQGTAMSSYNSPLHF
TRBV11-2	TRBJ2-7	CASSLGLGAYEQYF
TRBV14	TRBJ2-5	CASSQDLAGGLETQYF
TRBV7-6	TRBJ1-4	CASSDPRTEEKLFF
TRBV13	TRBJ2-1	CASSAAGTGGRNEQFF
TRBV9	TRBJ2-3	CASSAGQGAADTQYF
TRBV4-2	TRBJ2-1	CASSPEDRGSWREQFF
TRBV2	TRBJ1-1	CASSVEGVAEAFF
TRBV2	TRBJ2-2	CASSERQGLGELFF
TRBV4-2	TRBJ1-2	CASYGQGTDGYTF